The rows below give T cell receptor beta chains drawn from one sample of a study of T cells in Graves' hyperthyroidism and ophthalmopathy. Each CDR3 protein gets one entry after TCRdb re-called the multiplex PCR reads with MiXCR. The sample contains 730,000 or so distinct CDR3 sequences, about 19% of which appear only once. Sequenced: blood. The receptors were sampled from a woman between 50 and 59 years old with Graves' hyperthyroidism that later progressed to Graves' ophthalmopathy. Both conserved end residues are part of each CDR3. A D gene is named only where the DNA matches it firmly. For some rows the clone size is stated as once, few or many, or as a class when expanded; others skip it.

D gene	clone size	V gene	J gene	CDR3 protein	CDR3 DNA
-	few	TRBV9	TRBJ1-6	CASSETGDSPLHF	TGTGCCAGCAGCGAAACAGGCGACTCACCCCTCCACTTT
-	-	TRBV6-1	TRBJ1-4	CASSFTGSGEKLFF	TGTGCCAGCAGTTTCACAGGATCGGGTGAAAAACTGTTTTTT
TRBD2	many	TRBV7-6	TRBJ2-3	CASSRTSGGLDTQYF	TGTGCCAGCAGTCGGACTAGCGGGGGACTTGATACGCAGTATTTT
-	-	TRBV19	TRBJ1-6	CASSMWAQSSYNSPLHF	TGTGCCAGTAGTATGTGGGCCCAAAGCTCCTATAATTCACCCCTCCACTTT
-	many	TRBV27	TRBJ1-5	CASSTSANSNQPQHF	TGTGCCAGCAGCACATCGGCTAATAGCAATCAGCCCCAGCATTTT
TRBD1	many	TRBV3-1	TRBJ2-7	CASSQRTGGPYEQYF	TGTGCCAGCAGCCAAAGGACAGGGGGCCCCTACGAGCAGTACTTC
-	once	TRBV5-1	TRBJ2-1	CASSFEWRGDNEQFF	TGCGCCAGCAGCTTTGAGTGGCGGGGAGATAATGAGCAGTTCTTC
-	many	TRBV12-3/TRBV12-4	TRBJ2-7	CASSLSNEQYF	TGTGCCAGCAGCCTTTCAAACGAGCAGTACTTC
TRBD1	few	TRBV6-1	TRBJ1-2	CASSTRTGKRGYTF	TGTGCCAGCAGTACCCGGACAGGGAAGCGTGGCTACACCTTC
-	-	TRBV27	TRBJ2-1	CASPSVRSSSYNEQFF	TGTGCCAGTCCGTCAGTGAGGTCAAGCTCCTACAATGAGCAGTTCTTC
TRBD1	many	TRBV7-9	TRBJ2-1	CASSLVVGGFYNEQFF	TGTGCCAGCAGCTTAGTGGTAGGGGGCTTCTACAATGAGCAGTTCTTC
-	few	TRBV9	TRBJ1-1	CASSVGGGSEAFF	TGTGCCAGCAGCGTAGGGGGGGGGTCGGAAGCTTTCTTT
-	many	TRBV3-1	TRBJ1-2	CASSQDIQGGIGYGYTF	TGTGCCAGCAGCCAAGATATCCAGGGAGGGATAGGTTATGGCTACACCTTC
-	-	TRBV28	TRBJ1-4	CASSLLRSGKLGHEKLFF	TGTGCCAGCAGTCTGCTCCGGTCAGGGAAATTAGGGCATGAAAAACTGTTTTTT
TRBD1	-	TRBV7-3	TRBJ2-1	CASSSAIAGTGQFF	TGTGCCAGCAGCTCCGCTATCGCCGGGACAGGGCAATTCTTC
-	many	TRBV3-1	TRBJ1-1	CASSPDWNTEAFF	TGTGCCAGCAGCCCCGACTGGAACACTGAAGCTTTCTTT
-	many	TRBV5-6	TRBJ2-7	CASSLSSQYYEQYF	TGTGCCAGCAGCTTGAGTTCACAGTACTACGAGCAGTACTTC
TRBD2	-	TRBV11-2	TRBJ2-5	CASSSWGTSGAQYF	TGTGCCAGCAGCTCGTGGGGGACTAGCGGGGCCCAGTACTTC
-	many	TRBV6-6	TRBJ2-7	CASSYSTASEQYF	TGTGCCAGCAGTTACTCGACGGCTTCCGAGCAGTACTTC